Following are 20 T cell receptor beta chains from one sample sequenced in a study of human T cells and chemical hapten exposure. Noted treatment: therapeutic diphenylcyclopropenone sensitization with weekly scalp DPC. It was the library that attached unique molecular identifiers to individual cDNA molecules. TCRdb passed the reads through MiXCR, listing each CDR3 protein once. The profile covers over 2,000 distinct CDR3 sequences, with less than 70% appearing a single time and approximately 9.8% taken by the ten largest. The starting material was whole blood, obtained before DPC sensitization or 2, 6, or about 24 weeks after (not recorded which). These TCRs come from an adult with alopecia areata. Some clones in this sample may be carry-over from other donors' samples. This table probably holds off-target reads from a library built for another chain.

There are a few counts of this clonotype. The genes are TRBV3-1 and TRBJ2-7; D may be TRBD2 (5 bases). V lost 2 bases to trimming and J lost 1 base, with 15 bases between them. Germline CDR1 LGHDT, CDR2 YNNKEL (reference sequence). This CDR3 contains 16 residues. CDR3 protein: CASSQLLRTPSYEQYF. DNA for the CDR3: TGTGCCAGCAGCCAATTATTAAGGACTCCATCCTACGAGCAGTACTTC.

J is TRBJ2-3 and V is TRBV3-1, with 15 bases that match TRBD2. The J segment lost 4 bases and the V segment lost 0 bases, leaving 8 bases of the junction unmatched. The CDR3 runs 19 residues. The V gene's germline CDR1 is LGHDT and CDR2 YNNKEL (reference sequence). CDR3 loop: CASSQDGTSGRKNADTQYF. The CDR3, as DNA: TGTGCCAGCAGCCAAGACGGGACTAGCGGGAGGAAAAACGCAGATACGCAGTATTTT.

This clonotype was seen only a few times. The genes are TRBV20-1 and TRBJ2-5; 7 nucleotides align to TRBD2. Unmatched junction bases numbered 9, after V lost 1 base and J lost 4 bases. The CDR3 is made up of 15 amino acids. Germline V CDR1 and CDR2: DFQATT, SNEGSKA (reference sequence). CDR3 in amino acids: CSARGWREGPETQYF. CDR3 in DNA: TGCAGTGCTAGAGGTTGGAGGGAGGGCCCAGAGACCCAGTACTTC.

This clonotype has a single count. The V gene is TRBV11-2, the J gene TRBJ2-3; the D gene is possibly TRBD2 (6 bases). V was clipped by 5 bases and J by 9 bases, with 15 bases between them. In germline, CDR1 is SGHAT, CDR2 FQNNGV. This CDR3 is built from 13 residues. The CDR3 coding sequence is TGTGCCAGCAGCCCACGGGGGACCCCGACGCAGTATTTT. Amino acid sequence: CASSPRGTPTQYF.

The CDR3 here is CASRQTQETQYF. CDR3 in DNA: TGTGCCAGCAGGCAAACTCAAGAGACCCAGTACTTC. The rearrangement uses TRBV3-1 and TRBJ2-5; D not certain. Germline values: CDR1 LGHDT, CDR2 YNNKEL (reference sequence). V lost 6 bases and J lost 2, with 7 bases in between. The CDR3 runs 12 residues.

The chain combines TRBV7-9 with TRBJ2-2, with D possibly being TRBD2 (5 bases). Germline-derived CDR1 and CDR2 are SEHNR and FQNEAQ (reference sequence). V gave up 3 bases and J gave up 6 bases, with 8 bases separating them. The CDR3 is 13 residues long. The CDR3 DNA sequence: TGTGCCAGCAGCTTGAGGGCCCCCGGGGAGCTGTTTTTT. Translation gives CASSLRAPGELFF.

The table lists this clonotype with a few counts. This sequence joins TRBV29-1 and TRBJ2-3; no clear D. CDR3 length: 11 residues. The germline V gene has CDR1 SQVTM and CDR2 ANQGSEA. V lost 7 bases and J lost 5, with 10 bases in between. CDR3 DNA sequence: TGCAGCGGCCGCCCCGGAGATACGCAGTATTTT. Its protein product is CSGRPGDTQYF.

V gene TRBV2 combines with J gene TRBJ2-7, with 10 positions matching TRBD1. The J segment lost 4 bases and the V segment lost 7 bases, leaving 4 bases of the junction unmatched. The CDR3 spans 13 residues. Germline CDR1 SNHLY, CDR2 FYNNEI. CDR3 protein: CASMGQGIYEQYF. The DNA for the CDR3 is TGTGCCAGCATGGGACAGGGGATTTACGAGCAGTACTTC.

Relative to its sample, this clonotype is large. The genes are TRBV20-1 and TRBJ2-1; a possible D gene is TRBD2 (6 bases). There are 16 residues in the CDR3. The germline V gene has CDR1 DFQATT and CDR2 SNEGSKA (reference sequence). The V end was cut by 5 bases, the J end by 0 bases, with 17 bases between. The CDR3 nucleotides read TGCAGTGCTCGACCCTATAGCGGAAACTCCTACAATGAGCAGTTCTTC. Protein product: CSARPYSGNSYNEQFF.

This clonotype was seen a handful of times. The rearrangement uses TRBV20-1 and TRBJ2-2; perhaps D is TRBD1 or TRBD2 (5 bases each). The CDR3 has 14 residues. Germline CDR1 is DFQATT and CDR2 is SNEGSKA (reference sequence). V dropped 4 bases and J dropped 3 bases, with 12 bases sitting between them. CDR3 bases: TGCAGTGCTACGGGACCAATGGACACCGGGGAGCTGTTTTTT. It encodes CSATGPMDTGELFF.

This chain uses TRBV7-8 with TRBJ2-6; D might be TRBD1 (6 bases). V lost 3 bases, J lost 2 bases, and 26 bases lay in between. This CDR3 spans 21 amino acids. Germline V gene sequence: CDR1 SGHVS, CDR2 FQNEAQ. The CDR3, as DNA: TGTGCCAGCAGCTTCCTTCGATATATCGGACAGTCCATAACTGGGGCCAACGTCCTGACTTTC. Translation gives CASSFLRYIGQSITGANVLTF.

This clonotype was observed a handful of times. J is TRBJ2-4 and V is TRBV7-9; D perhaps matches TRBD1 (5 bases). Germline CDR1 and CDR2: SEHNR and FQNEAQ (reference sequence). V was cut by 1 base and J by 4 bases, with 8 bases left in between. The CDR3 is made up of 14 amino acids. DNA of the CDR3: TGTGCCAGCAGCTTAGACAGGATAAAAAACATTCAGTACTTC. Its protein is CASSLDRIKNIQYF.

The V call is TRBV7-9, the J call TRBJ2-2; the match to TRBD2 covers 10 bases. V lost 3 bases to trimming and J lost 4 bases; unmatched junction nucleotides: 8. Germline loops: CDR1 SEHNR, CDR2 FQNEAQ (reference sequence). The CDR3 sequence is 17 residues long. The CDR3 loop reads CASSFTVAGGRTGELFF. The CDR3 DNA is TGTGCCAGCAGCTTCACAGTAGCGGGAGGTCGCACCGGGGAGCTGTTTTTT. The full variable domain, with the rest looked up from reference TRBV7-9 and TRBJ2-2, is DTGVSQNPRHKITKRGQNVTFRCDPISEHNRLYWYRQTLGQGPEFLTYFQNEAQLEKSRLLSDRFSAERPKGSFSTLEIQRTEQGDSAMYLCASSFTVAGGRTGELFFGEGSRLTVL.

This clonotype appeared a few times. The chain uses TRBV7-6 and TRBJ2-2; 10 nucleotides line up with TRBD2. The V gene's germline CDR1 is SGHVS and CDR2 FNYEAQ. J was trimmed by 4 bases and V by 6 bases; bases with no gene match: 5. The CDR3 consists of 15 residues. CDR3 sequence: CASSQRLAGTGELFF. CDR3 bases: TGTGCCAGCAGTCAGAGACTAGCGGGCACCGGGGAGCTGTTTTTT.

V is TRBV6-2 or TRBV6-3 and J is TRBJ2-1; no firm D call. Germline loops: CDR1 MNHEY, CDR2 SVGEGT. This CDR3 has 16 amino acids. Deletions cut 2 bases from V and 0 bases from J, with 11 bases between. The CDR3 spells CASSYLRVSSYNEQFF. As DNA, the CDR3 is TGTGCCAGCAGTTACCTTAGGGTTAGCTCCTACAATGAGCAGTTCTTC.

The chain combines TRBV29-1 with TRBJ2-2; D not certain. In germline, CDR1 is SQVTM, CDR2 ANQGSEA. V gave up 7 bases and J gave up 3 bases, with 9 bases separating them. This CDR3 has 12 amino acids. Written as DNA, the CDR3 is TGCAGCGCCGACGGCGACACCGGGGAGCTGTTTTTT. This translates into CSADGDTGELFF.

The rearrangement joins TRBV7-7 to TRBJ2-1; D gene uncertain. V lost 1 base and J 2 bases, leaving 9 bases between the germline ends. The CDR3 covers 15 residues. Germline CDR1 is SSHAT and CDR2 is FNYEAQ (reference sequence). The CDR3 here is CASSLGAVTYNEQFF. Written as DNA, the CDR3 is TGTGCCAGCAGCTTAGGAGCTGTTACCTACAATGAGCAGTTCTTC.

The V gene is TRBV18, the J gene TRBJ2-1; D is perhaps TRBD2 (5 bases). The length of the CDR3 is 16 residues. Germline loops: CDR1 KGHSH, CDR2 LQKENI. V shed 0 bases and J shed 5 bases, with 14 bases lying between them. In nucleotides, the CDR3 is TGTGCCAGCTCACCACCAGTCTCGTGGACTGACAATGAGCAGTTCTTC. Protein sequence: CASSPPVSWTDNEQFF.

The rearrangement uses TRBV20-1 and TRBJ2-7, with 7 nucleotides matching TRBD2. The CDR3 contains 20 residues. Trimming at V came to 3 bases and at J to 0 bases, leaving 23 bases not matched to a gene. Germline CDR1 and CDR2: DFQATT and SNEGSKA (reference sequence). CDR3 protein: CSARATRVLAARPSSYEQYF. The CDR3, as DNA: TGCAGTGCTAGGGCTACCCGCGTTCTAGCGGCCAGACCTAGCTCCTACGAGCAGTACTTC.

This clonotype has just a few counts. The chain links TRBV5-1 to TRBJ2-1; 11 positions agree with TRBD2. The germline CDR1 and CDR2 sequences are SGHRS and YFSETQ. CDR3 length: 18 amino acids. V was clipped by 0 bases and J by 4 bases; unmatched bases: 9. CDR3 sequence: CASSLGGTSGSRYNEQFF. DNA of the CDR3: TGCGCCAGCAGCTTGGGGGGCACTAGCGGGAGCAGATACAATGAGCAGTTCTTC.